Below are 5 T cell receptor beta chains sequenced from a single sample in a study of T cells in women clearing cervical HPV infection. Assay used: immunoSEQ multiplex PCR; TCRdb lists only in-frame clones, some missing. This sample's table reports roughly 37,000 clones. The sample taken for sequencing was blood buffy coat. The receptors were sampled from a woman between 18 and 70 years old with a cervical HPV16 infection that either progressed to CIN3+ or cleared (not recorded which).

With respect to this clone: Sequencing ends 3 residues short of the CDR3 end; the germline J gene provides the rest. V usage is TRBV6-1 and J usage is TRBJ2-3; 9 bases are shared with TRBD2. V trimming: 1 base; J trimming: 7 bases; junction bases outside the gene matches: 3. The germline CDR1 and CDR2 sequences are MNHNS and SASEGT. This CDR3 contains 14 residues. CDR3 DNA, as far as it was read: TGTGCCAGCAGTGAAGGGCTAGCGGGATATACG. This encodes CASSEGLAGYT. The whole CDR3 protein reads CASSEGLAGYTQYF.

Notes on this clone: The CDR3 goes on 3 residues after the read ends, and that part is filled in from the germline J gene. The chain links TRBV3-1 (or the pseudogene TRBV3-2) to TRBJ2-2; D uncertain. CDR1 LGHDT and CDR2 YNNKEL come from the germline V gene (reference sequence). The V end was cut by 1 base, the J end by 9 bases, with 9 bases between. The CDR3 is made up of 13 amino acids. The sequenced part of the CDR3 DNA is TGTGCCAGCAGCCAAGCGTCGAGCCGGGAG. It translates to CASSQASSRE. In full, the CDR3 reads CASSQASSRELFF.

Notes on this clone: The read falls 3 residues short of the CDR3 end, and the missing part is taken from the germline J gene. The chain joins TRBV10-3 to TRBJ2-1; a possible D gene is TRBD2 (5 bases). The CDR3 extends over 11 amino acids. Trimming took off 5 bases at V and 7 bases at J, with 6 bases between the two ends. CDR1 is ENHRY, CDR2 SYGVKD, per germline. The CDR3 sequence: CAISRGNEQFF. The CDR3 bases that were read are TGTGCCATCAGTCGCGGGAATGAG.

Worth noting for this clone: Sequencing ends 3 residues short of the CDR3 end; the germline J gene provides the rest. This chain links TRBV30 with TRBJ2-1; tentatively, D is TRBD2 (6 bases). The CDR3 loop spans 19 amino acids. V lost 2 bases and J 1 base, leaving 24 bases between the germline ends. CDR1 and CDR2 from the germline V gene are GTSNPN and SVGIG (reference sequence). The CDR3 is CAWSRSLPRIAESYNEQFF. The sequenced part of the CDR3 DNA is TGTGCCTGGAGTCGCTCTCTCCCAAGGATAGCGGAATCCTACAATGAG.

CDR3 DNA, as far as it was read: TGCAGTTCGGGGGCTAGCGGGAGGAATGAG. Translated, it gives CSSGASGRNE. The whole CDR3 reads CSSGASGRNEQFF. The gene calls are TRBV20-1 and TRBJ2-1, with TRBD2 identical over 11 bases. Coverage ceases 3 residues before the CDR3 finishes, and the germline J gene fills in the end. The CDR3 consists of 13 residues. V shed 8 bases and J 7 bases; nucleotides not matched to a gene: 7. Germline V gene sequence: CDR1 DFQATT, CDR2 SNEGSKA (reference sequence).